These 11 T cell receptor beta chains were sequenced from one sample in a study of spatial heterogeneity in lung cancer. General study findings and limits: It was found that expanded intratumoral alpha and beta TCR counts tracked tumor mutation counts.

TCRdb re-analysed the 5' RACE reads in MiXCR, keeping a single row per CDR3 protein. The data contain a few thousand distinct CDR3 sequences, 15% to 20% of them singletons. Antigens for these TCRs are unknown. Time point indicated: sample taken at primary tumor resection. The sequences come from lung tumor tissue, collected at surgery. The receptors derive from a male donor with early-stage non-small cell lung cancer.

The table lists this clonotype with a few counts. The rearrangement uses TRBV18 and TRBJ2-2; possibly TRBD1 for D (5 bases). Trimming cost V 3 bases and J 8 bases, with 10 bases left between them. The CDR3 contains 13 residues. Germline V CDR1 and CDR2: KGHSH, LQKENI. CDR3 sequence: CASSPGHVGELFF. The CDR3 DNA is TGTGCCAGCTCACCGGGGCACGTGGGGGAGCTGTTTTTT.

The rearrangement links TRBV6-5 to TRBJ2-2; no firm D call. V shed 2 bases and J shed 13 bases, with 17 bases lying between them. CDR1 and CDR2 (germline): MNHEY, SVGAGI. This CDR3 comprises 14 residues. CDR3 nucleotide sequence: TGTGCCAGCAGTTACGATGGGCGCAGTGGCGGGCTGTTTTTT. Protein: CASSYDGRSGGLFF.

This clonotype was counted only a few times. J is TRBJ2-7 and V is TRBV28; D is unclear. This CDR3 region has 14 residues. The germline V gene encodes CDR1 MDHEN and CDR2 SYDVKM. Trimming left V 0 bases short and J 2 bases short, with 8 bases between. In DNA, the CDR3 is TGTGCCAGCAGTTTATGGGCAATCACCTACGAGCAGTACTTC. This sequence encodes CASSLWAITYEQYF.

The V gene is TRBV29-1, the J gene TRBJ1-2; the D is unclear. Trimming removed 7 bases at V and 8 bases at J, with 14 bases between. Germline V CDR1 and CDR2: SQVTM, ANQGSEA. This CDR3 spans 11 amino acids. CDR3 DNA sequence: TGCAGCGCCACAACGGGGAAGGGCTACACCTTC. It is translated as CSATTGKGYTF.

By its share, this clonotype is medium-sized (0.01 to 0.1%). The J gene is TRBJ1-2, the V gene TRBV29-1, with D unclear. Trimming pared 1 base from V and 9 bases from J, leaving 12 bases between. The CDR3 is 12 residues long. Germline values: CDR1 SQVTM, CDR2 ANQGSEA. CDR3 loop: CSVEASGGSYTF. CDR3 nucleotide sequence: TGCAGCGTTGAAGCCAGCGGAGGCAGCTACACCTTC.

In its sample, this clonotype ranks as medium-sized. This chain joins TRBV27 and TRBJ2-7, with D maybe TRBD1 (5 bases). The CDR3 has 14 amino acids. The ends were cut back, 7 bases at V and 0 bases at J, with 13 bases in the middle. In germline, CDR1 is MNHEY, CDR2 SMNVEV (reference sequence). The CDR3 is CASKDFRGSYEQYF. The CDR3 coding sequence is TGTGCCAGCAAGGATTTTAGGGGCTCCTACGAGCAGTACTTC.

The sample holds many counts of this clonotype. The J gene is TRBJ2-1, the V gene TRBV24-1; 9 bases map to TRBD2. The CDR3 runs 15 residues. Germline V gives CDR1 KGHDR, CDR2 SFDVKD. The V gene end was trimmed by 5 bases and the J gene end by 7 bases; junction bases not matched to a gene: 8. The DNA of the CDR3 is TGTGCCACCAGTGGCGGTAGCGGGAGAGGTAATGAGCAGTTCTTC. Residues: CATSGGSGRGNEQFF.

By sample fraction, this clonotype is medium-sized. The chain couples TRBV7-2 to TRBJ2-4; D not certain. Deletions cut 4 bases from V and 2 bases from J, with 12 bases between. CDR3 length: 15 amino acids. Per germline, CDR1 SGHTA and CDR2 FQGNSA. CDR3 DNA sequence: TGTGCCAGCAGCTGGTCTCGCGATTCCAAAAACATTCAGTACTTC. This gives the protein CASSWSRDSKNIQYF.

In its sample, this clonotype was seen many times. The chain couples TRBV27 to TRBJ1-1; D unresolved. The CDR3 runs 14 residues. Between the trimmed V and J ends, which lost 5 bases and 3 bases, there was a span of 13 bases. Germline CDR1 and CDR2: MNHEY and SMNVEV (reference sequence). CDR3 protein: CASSPMAMDTEAFF. For the CDR3, the DNA is TGTGCCAGCAGTCCCATGGCCATGGACACTGAAGCTTTCTTT.

The rearrangement links TRBV20-1 to TRBJ2-3; TRBD2 aligns across 11 bases. This CDR3 has 18 amino acids. From germline, CDR1 is DFQATT and CDR2 SNEGSKA (reference sequence). The V segment lost 6 bases and the J segment 1 base; nucleotides outside the gene matches: 15. The CDR3 loop is CSAPTGTGTSGGTDTQYF. CDR3 nucleotides: TGCAGTGCACCCACGGGAACCGGGACTAGCGGAGGCACAGATACGCAGTATTTT.

The V gene is TRBV28, the J gene TRBJ1-1, with D tentatively TRBD1 (6 bases). CDR1 is MDHEN and CDR2 is SYDVKM in the germline V gene. The CDR3 length is 17 residues. V lost 7 bases and J lost 0, with 21 bases in between. CDR3 coding DNA: TGTGCCAGCATACCCCGCGGACAGCCTAGGATGAACACTGAAGCTTTCTTT. Amino acid sequence: CASIPRGQPRMNTEAFF.